These 2 T cell receptor beta chains were all obtained from the same sample, sequenced in a study of T cell changes during pregnancy in multiple sclerosis. Some clones are missing from TCRdb's copy, which holds only in-frame ones; the method was immunoSEQ multiplex PCR. The sample shows just under 100,000 clones, approximately 93% of them seen only once. The input for sequencing was peripheral blood, taken after pregnancy. Receptors originate from a female donor with multiple sclerosis, enrolled in a pregnancy study.

This chain links TRBV15 with TRBJ1-2; D gene uncertain. Germline V gene data show CDR1 as LNHNV and CDR2 as YYDKDF (reference sequence). CDR3 size: 14 residues. Trimming cost V 2 bases and J 3 bases, with 10 bases left between them. CDR3 sequence: CATSRQVGDYGYTF. The CDR3 DNA follows: TGTGCCACCAGCAGACAGGTCGGCGACTATGGCTACACCTTC.

The chain combines TRBV5-4 with TRBJ2-2; D gene uncertain. The CDR3 contains 13 residues. Per germline, CDR1 SGHNT and CDR2 YYREEE (reference sequence). Trimming pared 3 bases from V and 2 bases from J, leaving 5 bases between. In nucleotides, the CDR3 is TGTGCCAGCAGCTCCAAAAACACCGGGGAGCTGTTTTTT. This encodes CASSSKNTGELFF.